The present TCR beta chain was sequenced within a study of blood T cell repertoires in COVID-19. The wider study: The analysed material was cDNA or gDNA that came from T cells, B-cell-depleted T cells, or PBMCs.

This CDR3 has 17 residues. V was shortened by 6 bases and J by 2 bases, with 19 bases between the two germline ends. Germline CDR1 is MDHEN and CDR2 is SYDVKM. Original analysis: Reference gene primers were amplified, and this amplification served to estimate nucleated cell counts. Repertoires were generated with immunoSEQ multiplex PCR, while TCRdb's copy carries only in-frame clones and drops some. V, J and clone size are taken as reported in that table, and D and trimming were inferred from the DNA itself. In the table there are tens of thousands of clones, more than 70% of which are singletons. The V gene is TRBV28, the J gene TRBJ1-4, with D possibly matching TRBD1 (6 bases). This TCR derives from a man in his 70s with acute or convalescent COVID-19. Sequenced input: peripheral blood. In nucleotides, the CDR3 is TGTGCCAGCAGGGGAAGGGGGGGCGCCTGGACTAATGAAAAACTGTTTTTT. Its translation: CASRGRGGAWTNEKLFF.